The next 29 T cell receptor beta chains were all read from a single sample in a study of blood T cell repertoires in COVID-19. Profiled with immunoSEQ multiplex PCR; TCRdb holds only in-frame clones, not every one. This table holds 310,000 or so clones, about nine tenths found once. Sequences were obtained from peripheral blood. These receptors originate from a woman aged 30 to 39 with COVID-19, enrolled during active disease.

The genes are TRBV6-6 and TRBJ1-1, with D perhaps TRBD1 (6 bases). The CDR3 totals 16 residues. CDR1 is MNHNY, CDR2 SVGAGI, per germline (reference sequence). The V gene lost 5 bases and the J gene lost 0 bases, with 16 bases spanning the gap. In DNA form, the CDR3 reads TGTGCCAGCAGTCCCCGGGGGGCGGGAATGAACACTGAAGCTTTCTTT. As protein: CASSPRGAGMNTEAFF.

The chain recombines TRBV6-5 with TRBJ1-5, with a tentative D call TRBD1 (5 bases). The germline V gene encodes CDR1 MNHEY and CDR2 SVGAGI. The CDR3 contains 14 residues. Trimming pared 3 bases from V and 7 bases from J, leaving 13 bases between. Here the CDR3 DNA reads TGTGCCAGCAGTTATGGAGGGGATGGCCAGCCCCAGCATTTT. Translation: CASSYGGDGQPQHF.

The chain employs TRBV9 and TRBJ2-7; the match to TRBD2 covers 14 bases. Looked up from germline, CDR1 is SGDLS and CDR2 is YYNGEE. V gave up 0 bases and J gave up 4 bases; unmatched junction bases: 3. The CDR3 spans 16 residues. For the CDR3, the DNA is TGTGCCAGCAGCGTAGCAGGGACTAGCGGGAGTTACGAGCAGTACTTC. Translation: CASSVAGTSGSYEQYF. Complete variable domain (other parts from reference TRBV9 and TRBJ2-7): DSGVTQTPKHLITATGQRVTLRCSPRSGDLSVYWYQQSLDQGLQFLIQYYNGEERAKGNILERFSAQQFPDLHSELNLSSLELGDSALYFCASSVAGTSGSYEQYFGPGTRLTVT.

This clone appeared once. This chain's CDR3 is CASNRGINTGELFF. In nucleotides, the CDR3 is TGTGCCAGTAACAGGGGAATAAACACCGGGGAGCTGTTTTTT. This chain joins TRBV5-4 and TRBJ2-2; 7 bases fit TRBD1. The germline V gene encodes CDR1 SGHNT and CDR2 YYREEE (reference sequence). V was clipped by 8 bases and J by 2 bases; unmatched bases: 6. This CDR3 spans 14 amino acids.

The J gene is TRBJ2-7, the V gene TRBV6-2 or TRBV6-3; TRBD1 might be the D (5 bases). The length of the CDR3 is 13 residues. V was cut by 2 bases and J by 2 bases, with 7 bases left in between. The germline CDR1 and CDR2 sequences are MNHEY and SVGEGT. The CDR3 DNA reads TGTGCCAGCAGTTACCGCAGGGCCTACGAGCAGTACTTC. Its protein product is CASSYRRAYEQYF.

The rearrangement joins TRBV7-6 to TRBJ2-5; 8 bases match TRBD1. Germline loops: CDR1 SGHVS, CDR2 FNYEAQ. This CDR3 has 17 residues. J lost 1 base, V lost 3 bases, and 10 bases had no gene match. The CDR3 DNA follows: TGTGCCAGCAGCTTTTTGGCCGCCGGGACAGGCCAAGAGACCCAGTACTTC. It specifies CASSFLAAGTGQETQYF. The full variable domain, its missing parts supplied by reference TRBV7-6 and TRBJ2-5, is GAGVSQSPRYKVTKRGQDVALRCDPISGHVSLYWYRQALGQGPEFLTYFNYEAQQDKSGLPNDRFSAERPEGSISTLTIQRTEQRDSAMYRCASSFLAAGTGQETQYFGPGTRLLVL.

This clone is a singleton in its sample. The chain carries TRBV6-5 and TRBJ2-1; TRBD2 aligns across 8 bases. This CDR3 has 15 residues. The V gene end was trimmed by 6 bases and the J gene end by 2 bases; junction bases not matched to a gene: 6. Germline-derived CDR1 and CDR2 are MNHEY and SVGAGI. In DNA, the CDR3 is TGTGCCAGCAGACCCGGGAGGGTAACCTACAATGAGCAGTTCTTC. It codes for CASRPGRVTYNEQFF.

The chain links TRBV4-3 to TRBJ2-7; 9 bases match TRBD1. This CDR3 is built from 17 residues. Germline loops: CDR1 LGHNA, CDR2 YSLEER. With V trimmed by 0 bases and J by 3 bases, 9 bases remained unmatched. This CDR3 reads CASSQDDEPGQGYEQYF. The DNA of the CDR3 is TGCGCCAGCAGCCAAGATGACGAACCGGGACAGGGCTACGAGCAGTACTTC.

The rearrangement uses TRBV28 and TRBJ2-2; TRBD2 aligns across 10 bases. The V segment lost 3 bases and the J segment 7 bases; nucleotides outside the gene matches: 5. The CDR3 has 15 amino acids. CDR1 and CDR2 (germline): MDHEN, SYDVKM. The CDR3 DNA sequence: TGTGCCAGCAGTTTCGGGACTAGCGCGATCGGGGAGCTGTTTTTT. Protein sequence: CASSFGTSAIGELFF.

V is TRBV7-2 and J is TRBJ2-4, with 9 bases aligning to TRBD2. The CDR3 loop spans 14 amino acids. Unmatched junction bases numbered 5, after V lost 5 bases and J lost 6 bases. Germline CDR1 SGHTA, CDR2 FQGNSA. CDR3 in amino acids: CASSPLAGANIQYF. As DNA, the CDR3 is TGTGCCAGCAGCCCTTTAGCGGGGGCAAACATTCAGTACTTC.

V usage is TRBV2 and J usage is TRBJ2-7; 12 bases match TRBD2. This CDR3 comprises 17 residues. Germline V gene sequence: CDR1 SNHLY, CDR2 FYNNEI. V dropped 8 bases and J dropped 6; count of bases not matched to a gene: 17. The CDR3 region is CASRLTASLAGGSEQYF. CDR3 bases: TGTGCCAGCCGCTTAACCGCCTCACTAGCGGGAGGATCCGAGCAGTACTTC.

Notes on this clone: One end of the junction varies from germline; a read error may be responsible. The CDR3 DNA follows: TGTGCCAGCAGAGACAGCTCTTTT. Its translation: CASRDSSF. The chain couples TRBV3-1 (or the pseudogene TRBV3-2) to TRBJ2-3; a possible D gene is TRBD1 (5 bases). Germline V lookup: CDR1 LGHDT, CDR2 YNNKEL (reference sequence). The CDR3 is made up of 8 amino acids.

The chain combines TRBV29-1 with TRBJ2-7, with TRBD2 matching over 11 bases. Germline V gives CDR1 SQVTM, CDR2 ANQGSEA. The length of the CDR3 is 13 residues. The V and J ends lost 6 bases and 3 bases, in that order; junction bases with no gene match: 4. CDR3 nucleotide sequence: TGCAGCGTACTTAGCGGGAGGGGCTACGAGCAGTACTTC. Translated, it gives CSVLSGRGYEQYF.

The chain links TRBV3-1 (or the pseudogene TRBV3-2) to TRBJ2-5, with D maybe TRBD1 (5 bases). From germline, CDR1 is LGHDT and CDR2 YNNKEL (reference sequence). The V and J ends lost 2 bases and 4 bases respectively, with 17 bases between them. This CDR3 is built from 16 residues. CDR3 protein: CASSQPWTSLPETQYF. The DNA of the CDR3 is TGTGCCAGCAGCCAACCATGGACAAGCCTTCCAGAGACCCAGTACTTC.

In nucleotides, the CDR3 is TGTGCCAGCAGCCATAGCGGGAGCCCAGAGACCCAGTACTTC. It codes for CASSHSGSPETQYF. This chain uses TRBV7-2 with TRBJ2-5, with 9 bases lining up with TRBD2. Germline V gives CDR1 SGHTA, CDR2 FQGNSA. V lost 5 bases, J lost 4 bases, and 5 bases stayed unmatched. The CDR3 is 14 residues long.

In DNA, the CDR3 is TGTGCCAGCAGCGAATTCGCTAGCGGATTCCTAGCGGGGCAGTATTTT. Translation gives CASSEFASGFLAGQYF. The rearrangement uses TRBV5-6 and TRBJ2-3, with TRBD2 matching over 8 bases. CDR1 is SGHDT, CDR2 YYEEEE, per germline. This CDR3 contains 16 residues. V gave up 4 bases and J gave up 11 bases; unmatched junction bases: 18.

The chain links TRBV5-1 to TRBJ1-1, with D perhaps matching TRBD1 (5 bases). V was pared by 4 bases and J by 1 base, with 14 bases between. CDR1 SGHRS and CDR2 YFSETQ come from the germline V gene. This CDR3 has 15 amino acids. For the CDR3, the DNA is TGCGCCAGCAGCCGGTCCGGGGGTAGGAACACTGAAGCTTTCTTT. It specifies CASSRSGGRNTEAFF.

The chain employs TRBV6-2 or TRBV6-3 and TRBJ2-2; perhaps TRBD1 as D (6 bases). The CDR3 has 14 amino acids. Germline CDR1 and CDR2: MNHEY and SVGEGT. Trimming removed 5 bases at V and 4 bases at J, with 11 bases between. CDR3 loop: CASSRQASTGELFF. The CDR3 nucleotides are TGTGCCAGCAGTCGACAGGCTAGCACCGGGGAGCTGTTTTTT.

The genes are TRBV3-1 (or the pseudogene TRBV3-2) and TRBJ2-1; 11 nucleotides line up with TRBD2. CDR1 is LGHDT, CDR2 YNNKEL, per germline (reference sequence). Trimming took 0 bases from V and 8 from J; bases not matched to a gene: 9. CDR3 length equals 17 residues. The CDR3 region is CASSQEGSLAGVHEQFF. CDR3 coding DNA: TGTGCCAGCAGCCAAGAAGGTTCACTAGCGGGAGTGCATGAGCAGTTCTTC.

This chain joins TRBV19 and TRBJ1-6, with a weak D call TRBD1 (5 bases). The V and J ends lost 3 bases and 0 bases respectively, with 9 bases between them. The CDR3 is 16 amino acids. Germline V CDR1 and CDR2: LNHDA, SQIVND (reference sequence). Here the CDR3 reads CASSIRQSSYNSPLHF. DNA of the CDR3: TGTGCCAGTAGTATTCGACAGAGCTCCTATAATTCACCCCTCCACTTT.

CDR3 residues: CASSAETGPGYGYTF. The CDR3 nucleotides are TGTGCCAGCTCGGCCGAAACAGGGCCTGGATATGGCTACACCTTC. This sequence joins TRBV6-5 and TRBJ1-2, with a tentative D call TRBD1 (6 bases). The ends were cut back, 8 bases at V and 5 bases at J, with 21 bases in the middle. CDR1 and CDR2 from the germline V gene are MNHEY and SVGAGI. The CDR3 sequence is 15 residues long.

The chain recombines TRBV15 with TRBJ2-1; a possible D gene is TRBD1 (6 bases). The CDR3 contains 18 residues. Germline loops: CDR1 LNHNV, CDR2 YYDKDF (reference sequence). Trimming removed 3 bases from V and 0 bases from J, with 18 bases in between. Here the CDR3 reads CATSRTFEGESSYNEQFF. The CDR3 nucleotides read TGTGCCACCAGCAGGACCTTTGAGGGGGAAAGCTCCTACAATGAGCAGTTCTTC.

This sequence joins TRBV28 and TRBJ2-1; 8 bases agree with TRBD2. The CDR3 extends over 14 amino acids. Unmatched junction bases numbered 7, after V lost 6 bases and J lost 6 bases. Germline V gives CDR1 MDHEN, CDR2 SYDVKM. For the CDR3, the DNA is TGTGCCAGCAGCCCCCCCGGGAGGGTCAATGAGCAGTTCTTC. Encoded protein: CASSPPGRVNEQFF. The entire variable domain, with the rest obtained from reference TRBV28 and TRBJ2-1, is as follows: DVKVTQSSRYLVKRTGEKVFLECVQDMDHENMFWYRQDPGLGLRLIYFSYDVKMKEKGDIPEGYSVSREKKERFSLILESASTNQTSMYLCASSPPGRVNEQFFGPGTRLTVL.

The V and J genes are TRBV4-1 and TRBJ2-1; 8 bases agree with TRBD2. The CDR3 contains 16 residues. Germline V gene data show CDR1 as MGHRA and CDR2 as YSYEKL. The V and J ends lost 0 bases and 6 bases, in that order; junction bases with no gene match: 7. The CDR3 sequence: CASSQERAGAGNEQFF. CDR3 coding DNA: TGCGCCAGCAGCCAAGAGAGAGCGGGGGCGGGCAATGAGCAGTTCTTC.

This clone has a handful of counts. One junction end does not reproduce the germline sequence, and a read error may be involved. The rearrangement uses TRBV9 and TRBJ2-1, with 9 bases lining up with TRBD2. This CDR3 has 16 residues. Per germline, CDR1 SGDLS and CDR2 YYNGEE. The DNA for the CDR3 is TGTGCCAGCAGCGTAGGGGCGGGAGGGTCACCCAATGAACAGTTCTTC. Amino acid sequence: CASSVGAGGSPNEQFF.

The CDR3 coding sequence is TGTGCCAGCAGTTTATTACAGGGCCCTGGGGCCAACGTCCTGACTTTC. Translated, it gives CASSLLQGPGANVLTF. The chain uses TRBV28 and TRBJ2-6; a possible D gene is TRBD1 (6 bases). V lost 1 base and J 2 bases, leaving 9 bases between the germline ends. CDR1 is MDHEN and CDR2 is SYDVKM in the germline V gene. The length of the CDR3 is 16 residues.

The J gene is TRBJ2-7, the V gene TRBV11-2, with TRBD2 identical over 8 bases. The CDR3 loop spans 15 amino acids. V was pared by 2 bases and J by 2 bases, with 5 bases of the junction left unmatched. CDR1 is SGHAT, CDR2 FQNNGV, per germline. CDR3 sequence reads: CASSLYQGLAYEQYF. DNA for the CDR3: TGTGCCAGCAGCTTATATCAGGGACTAGCCTACGAGCAGTACTTC.

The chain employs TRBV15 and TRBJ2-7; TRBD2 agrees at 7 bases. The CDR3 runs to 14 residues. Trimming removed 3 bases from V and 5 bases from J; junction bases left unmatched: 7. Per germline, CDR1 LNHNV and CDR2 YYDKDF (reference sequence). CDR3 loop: CATSSGREPHEQYF. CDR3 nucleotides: TGTGCCACCAGCAGTGGGCGGGAGCCCCACGAGCAGTACTTC.

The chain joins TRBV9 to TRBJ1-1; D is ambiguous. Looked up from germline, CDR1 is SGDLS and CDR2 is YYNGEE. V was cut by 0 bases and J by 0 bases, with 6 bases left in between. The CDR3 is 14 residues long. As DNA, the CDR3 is TGTGCCAGCAGCGTAGCCGGGATGAACACTGAAGCTTTCTTT. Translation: CASSVAGMNTEAFF.